These 12 T cell receptor beta chains share one sample of origin, sequenced in a study of Ad26.COV2.S vaccination and SARS-CoV-2 variants. Clones were read by immunoSEQ multiplex PCR, and TCRdb kept only the in-frame ones, dropping some. The data show about 350,000 clones, with about 92% seen just once and under 5% held by the top ten. This specimen consisted of peripheral blood, obtained after recovery from COVID-19. These receptors all stem from a human donor who had recovered from COVID-19.

This clone was recorded only once. The V and J genes are TRBV20-1 and TRBJ2-3, with a weak D call TRBD2 (6 bases). Germline V CDR1 and CDR2: DFQATT, SNEGSKA (reference sequence). V was clipped by 3 bases and J by 5 bases, with 15 bases between them. The CDR3 has 14 residues. In DNA, the CDR3 is TGCAGTGCTAGTAACGTCCTCGGGGGAGATACGCAGTATTTT. Translation gives CSASNVLGGDTQYF.

This chain joins TRBV19 and TRBJ2-2; D is perhaps TRBD1 (5 bases). Per germline, CDR1 LNHDA and CDR2 SQIVND (reference sequence). The CDR3 is made up of 14 amino acids. The V and J ends lost 7 bases and 2 bases respectively, with 11 bases between them. The CDR3 coding sequence is TGTGCCAGTATCCCCGGACACAACACCGGGGAGCTGTTTTTT. Residues: CASIPGHNTGELFF.

On this clone: Other DNA sequences in the same sample also yield this CDR3. In DNA, the CDR3 is TGCGCCAGCAGCTTGGGGTTGGGAGATCAGCCCCAGCATTTT. It translates to CASSLGLGDQPQHF. The rearrangement uses TRBV5-1 and TRBJ1-5; the D is unclear. The CDR3 contains 14 residues. V lost 0 bases, J lost 5 bases, and 9 bases lay in between. Germline assignment: CDR1 SGHRS and CDR2 YFSETQ.

V usage is TRBV5-4 and J usage is TRBJ2-7, with 8 nucleotides matching TRBD1. Trimming cost V 5 bases and J 2 bases; bases outside gene matches: 6. CDR3 size: 14 residues. In germline, CDR1 is SGHNT, CDR2 YYREEE (reference sequence). The CDR3 region has the DNA TGTGCCAGCAGACCCCGGGACAGGCCCTACGAGCAGTACTTC. Translated, it gives CASRPRDRPYEQYF.

V usage is TRBV6-5 and J usage is TRBJ2-7; 9 bases agree with TRBD1. This CDR3 comprises 14 residues. The V gene's germline CDR1 is MNHEY and CDR2 SVGAGI. V lost 6 bases to trimming and J lost 4 bases; unmatched junction nucleotides: 7. The CDR3: CASRPGTGRYEQYF. The CDR3, as DNA: TGTGCCAGCAGACCCGGGACAGGGAGATACGAGCAGTACTTC.

The chain recombines TRBV5-1 with TRBJ2-7, with a possible D match to TRBD2 (5 bases). The CDR3 is 16 amino acids. Germline assignment: CDR1 SGHRS and CDR2 YFSETQ. V was trimmed by 2 bases and J by 0 bases, leaving 15 bases between them. In nucleotides, the CDR3 is TGCGCCAGCAGCTTTTCATGGGGAGATCCCTCCTACGAGCAGTACTTC. The encoded protein is CASSFSWGDPSYEQYF.

The genes are TRBV2 and TRBJ2-2; TRBD1 matches 9 bases. From germline, CDR1 is SNHLY and CDR2 FYNNEI. V shed 4 bases and J 4 bases; nucleotides not matched to a gene: 7. The CDR3 spans 16 residues. The CDR3 is CASSGQGGRGTGELFF. CDR3 DNA: TGTGCCAGCAGTGGACAGGGGGGACGGGGCACCGGGGAGCTGTTTTTT.

The chain recombines TRBV19 with TRBJ1-1; 7 bases are a match to TRBD1. Germline assignment: CDR1 LNHDA and CDR2 SQIVND (reference sequence). V dropped 7 bases and J dropped 2; count of bases not matched to a gene: 10. The CDR3 covers 15 residues. CDR3 region: CASIQSGGSNTEAFF. Here the CDR3 DNA reads TGTGCCAGTATACAATCAGGGGGTTCAAACACTGAAGCTTTCTTT.

This clone was counted a single time. V is TRBV9 and J is TRBJ2-2; D ambiguous. Trimming took off 0 bases at V and 3 bases at J, with 6 bases between the two ends. This CDR3 has 14 residues. Per germline, CDR1 SGDLS and CDR2 YYNGEE. The CDR3 DNA reads TGTGCCAGCAGCGTAGAAGGGTACACCGGGGAGCTGTTTTTT. This sequence encodes CASSVEGYTGELFF. Full variable domain (outside the CDR3, taken from reference TRBV9 and TRBJ2-2): DSGVTQTPKHLITATGQRVTLRCSPRSGDLSVYWYQQSLDQGLQFLIQYYNGEERAKGNILERFSAQQFPDLHSELNLSSLELGDSALYFCASSVEGYTGELFFGEGSRLTVL.

V gene TRBV2 combines with J gene TRBJ1-2; a weak D match, TRBD1 (6 bases). The germline CDR1 and CDR2 sequences are SNHLY and FYNNEI. V was clipped by 6 bases and J by 6 bases, with 17 bases between them. This CDR3 has 14 residues. The CDR3 loop is CASRLGRGSDGYTF. The CDR3 nucleotides are TGTGCCAGCAGGTTGGGCAGGGGTTCCGATGGCTACACCTTC.

V usage is TRBV5-1 and J usage is TRBJ2-2, with D unclear. The CDR3 is made up of 15 amino acids. Germline-derived CDR1 and CDR2 are SGHRS and YFSETQ. Trimming shortened V by 0 bases and J by 5 bases, and 11 bases separated the two germline ends. The CDR3 protein is CASSLEVTLTGELFF. In nucleotides, the CDR3 is TGCGCCAGCAGCTTGGAGGTGACTTTAACCGGGGAGCTGTTTTTT. Full variable domain (outside the CDR3, taken from reference TRBV5-1 and TRBJ2-2): KAGVTQTPRYLIKTRGQQVTLSCSPISGHRSVSWYQQTPGQGLQFLFEYFSETQRNKGNFPGRFSGRQFSNSRSEMNVSTLELGDSALYLCASSLEVTLTGELFFGEGSRLTVL.

The chain combines TRBV9 with TRBJ2-5; D remains ambiguous. Germline CDR1 SGDLS, CDR2 YYNGEE. V was clipped by 4 bases and J by 1 base, with 11 bases between them. This CDR3 is 14 amino acids long. CDR3 protein: CASSPWGIQETQYF. The CDR3 coding sequence is TGTGCCAGCAGCCCATGGGGAATCCAAGAGACCCAGTACTTC.